The rows below give T cell receptor beta chains drawn from one sample of a study of blood T cell repertoires in COVID-19. Repertoires were generated with immunoSEQ multiplex PCR, while TCRdb's copy carries only in-frame clones and drops some. Here the sample spans under 500,000 clones, 70% to 90% being singletons. The sequenced sample consisted of PBMCs or T cells enriched from blood (not recorded which). The receptors originated from a woman between 18 and 29 years old with acute COVID-19. Both conserved end residues are part of each CDR3. The D gene is left open where the match is weak. Expanded clones are given a class, and other clones once, few, many or no size at all.

size: .; D: TRBD1; V: TRBV7-2; J: TRBJ2-1; DNA: TGTGCCAGCAGCTTACAAACCGGGACAGGGTTTTTCAATGAGCAGTTCTTC; CDR3: CASSLQTGTGFFNEQFF
size: .; D: .; V: TRBV6-1; J: TRBJ1-5; DNA: TGTGCCAGCAGTGAACAAGGGGGTAATCAGCCCCAGCATTTT; CDR3: CASSEQGGNQPQHF
size: .; D: .; V: TRBV29-1; J: TRBJ1-1; DNA: TGCAGCGCCGGCGACGACAGGTACACTGAAGCTTTCTTT; CDR3: CSAGDDRYTEAFF
size: once; D: TRBD1; V: TRBV5-6; J: TRBJ1-2; DNA: TGTGCCAGCACCCCGGGACAGGTTTATGGCTACACCTTC; CDR3: CASTPGQVYGYTF
size: .; D: .; V: TRBV5-1; J: TRBJ1-3; DNA: TGCGCCAGCAGCCCCGGGAGCCACACCATATATTTT; CDR3: CASSPGSHTIYF
size: .; D: .; V: TRBV6-2/TRBV6-3; J: TRBJ1-6; DNA: TGTGCCAGCAGTTACGGGAGTTTCTATAATTCACCCCTCCACTTT; CDR3: CASSYGSFYNSPLHF
size: .; D: TRBD1; V: TRBV29-1; J: TRBJ1-2; DNA: TGCAGCGTTGCAAAGGGGGCCTATGGCTACACCTTC; CDR3: CSVAKGAYGYTF
size: .; D: .; V: TRBV18; J: TRBJ1-1; DNA: TGTGCCAGCTCACTGAACGTTGCGGGCTTGGGCACTGAAGCTTTCTTT; CDR3: CASSLNVAGLGTEAFF
size: .; D: TRBD2; V: TRBV19; J: TRBJ2-5; DNA: TGTGCCAGTAGTTTGGGACTAGCGGGGAAAGAGACCCAGTACTTC; CDR3: CASSLGLAGKETQYF
size: .; D: .; V: TRBV11-2; J: TRBJ1-1; DNA: TGTGCCAGCAGCCAGATGACAGTTTCGAACACTGAAGCTTTCTTT; CDR3: CASSQMTVSNTEAFF
size: .; D: .; V: TRBV11-2; J: TRBJ1-1; DNA: TGTGCCAGCAGCTTAACAGAGAACACTGAAGCTTTCTTT; CDR3: CASSLTENTEAFF
size: .; D: .; V: TRBV27; J: TRBJ1-1; DNA: TGTGCCACCCGCAGGGCTGGGAACACTGAAGCTTTCTTT; CDR3: CATRRAGNTEAFF
size: .; D: .; V: TRBV18; J: TRBJ2-2; DNA: TGTGCCAGCTCACCACCTTCTACTTTTAACACCGGGGAGCTGTTTTTT; CDR3: CASSPPSTFNTGELFF
size: .; D: .; V: TRBV24-1; J: TRBJ1-1; DNA: TGTGCCACCAGTGAGTCCGACAGGAACACTGAAGCTTTCTTT; CDR3: CATSESDRNTEAFF
size: .; D: TRBD2; V: TRBV10-3; J: TRBJ2-3; DNA: TGTGCCTCATCCGGGACTAGCGTCCCTAGCACAGATACGCAGTATTTT; CDR3: CASSGTSVPSTDTQYF
size: .; D: .; V: TRBV10-3; J: TRBJ2-6; DNA: TGTGCCATCTCTAGACAGGTGCTACCCTCTGGGGCCAACGTCCTGACTTTC; CDR3: CAISRQVLPSGANVLTF
size: .; D: TRBD2; V: TRBV13; J: TRBJ2-7; DNA: TGTGCCAGCAGCTCGCCCGGGACTAGATTAAACGAGCAGTACTTC; CDR3: CASSSPGTRLNEQYF
size: .; D: .; V: TRBV18; J: TRBJ1-1; DNA: TGTGCCAGCTCACCCCCGGACATCCCGAACACTGAAGCTTTCTTT; CDR3: CASSPPDIPNTEAFF
size: .; D: .; V: TRBV9; J: TRBJ1-3; DNA: TGTGCCAGCAGCGTAGACTACGGAAACACCATATATTTT; CDR3: CASSVDYGNTIYF
size: .; D: .; V: TRBV10-2; J: TRBJ1-5; DNA: TGCGCCAGCGGGGTATTAGGGGTAGAGTTCCATCAGCCCCAGCATTTT; CDR3: CASGVLGVEFHQPQHF
size: .; D: .; V: TRBV24-1; J: TRBJ2-2; DNA: TGTGCCACCAGTTTACAGGGTGTCGGGGAGCTGTTTTTT; CDR3: CATSLQGVGELFF
size: .; D: TRBD2; V: TRBV7-8; J: TRBJ2-7; DNA: TGTGCCAGCAGCTTTGGGCGGGAGTCCTACGAGCAGTACTTC; CDR3: CASSFGRESYEQYF
size: .; D: .; V: TRBV12-5; J: TRBJ2-5; DNA: TGTGCTAGTGGTTTCGTGACTGGGGGGCAAGAGACCCAGTACTTC; CDR3: CASGFVTGGQETQYF
size: .; D: .; V: TRBV19; J: TRBJ2-3; DNA: TGTGCCAGTAGTAGGGGAGAGAGCACAGATACGCAGTATTTT; CDR3: CASSRGESTDTQYF
size: .; D: .; V: TRBV11-2; J: TRBJ2-7; DNA: TGTGCCAGCAGCCGATGGGCCGGGGGGCAGTACTTC; CDR3: CASSRWAGGQYF
size: .; D: .; V: TRBV18; J: TRBJ2-5; DNA: TGTGCCAGCTCACCACCCGCAGGGGAGACCCAGTACTTC; CDR3: CASSPPAGETQYF
size: .; D: .; V: TRBV27; J: TRBJ2-7; DNA: TGTGCCAGCAGCCTATCAGCGGACTACGAGCAGTACTTC; CDR3: CASSLSADYEQYF
size: .; D: TRBD1; V: TRBV28; J: TRBJ1-4; DNA: TGTGCCAGCAGGCAGGGACAGTCGAATGAAAAACTGTTTTTT; CDR3: CASRQGQSNEKLFF
size: .; D: .; V: TRBV3-1/TRBV3-2; J: TRBJ1-4; DNA: TGTGCCAGCAGCCGACGACCGAATCGGGGGGAAAAACTGTTTTTT; CDR3: CASSRRPNRGEKLFF